Listed below are T cell receptor beta chains from one sample, sequenced in a study of blood T cell repertoires in COVID-19. Repertoires were generated with immunoSEQ multiplex PCR, while TCRdb's copy carries only in-frame clones and drops some. The sample includes 80,000 to 95,000 clones, 81% of them seen just once. The sequencing input was peripheral blood. These receptors all stem from a man at least 80 years old with active or convalescent COVID-19. The CDR3 runs from the conserved cysteine through the conserved F or W. D genes are given only for firm matches. Not every row has a clone size; where given, it reads once, few, many or a size class.

j_gene: TRBJ1-4
v_gene: TRBV15
abundance: NA
d_gene: NA
CDR3aa: CATSRAFGSEEKLFF
CDR3nt: TGTGCCACCAGCAGAGCTTTTGGGTCGGAGGAAAAACTGTTTTTT

j_gene: TRBJ2-3
v_gene: TRBV11-2
abundance: NA
d_gene: TRBD2
CDR3aa: CASSLDRAGGPDTQYF
CDR3nt: TGTGCCAGCAGCTTAGATCGGGCGGGGGGGCCGGATACGCAGTATTTT

j_gene: TRBJ1-1
v_gene: TRBV5-4
abundance: few
d_gene: TRBD1
CDR3aa: CASSWGQGNTEAFF
CDR3nt: TGTGCCAGCAGCTGGGGACAGGGGAACACTGAAGCTTTCTTT

j_gene: TRBJ1-5
v_gene: TRBV6-5
abundance: few
d_gene: TRBD1
CDR3aa: CASSQTGNQPQHF
CDR3nt: TGTGCCAGCAGCCAGACAGGGAATCAGCCCCAGCATTTT

j_gene: TRBJ2-1
v_gene: TRBV5-4
abundance: NA
d_gene: NA
CDR3aa: CASAIQGGESDQQFF
CDR3nt: TGTGCCAGCGCCATTCAGGGCGGCGAATCGGATCAGCAGTTCTTC

j_gene: TRBJ2-3
v_gene: TRBV27
abundance: NA
d_gene: NA
CDR3aa: CASSPLLLTDTQYF
CDR3nt: TGTGCCAGCAGTCCCCTCCTCCTGACAGATACGCAGTATTTT

j_gene: TRBJ2-1
v_gene: TRBV6-5
abundance: few
d_gene: TRBD1
CDR3aa: CASSAGTGAINEQFF
CDR3nt: TGTGCCAGCAGCGCCGGGACAGGGGCGATTAATGAGCAGTTCTTC

j_gene: TRBJ2-1
v_gene: TRBV9
abundance: once
d_gene: NA
CDR3aa: CASSPRVVNEQFF
CDR3nt: TGTGCCAGCAGCCCCCGGGTGGTGAATGAGCAGTTCTTC

j_gene: TRBJ1-2
v_gene: TRBV27
abundance: NA
d_gene: TRBD1
CDR3aa: CASSLTWTGNYGYTF
CDR3nt: TGTGCCAGCAGTTTAACATGGACAGGGAATTATGGCTACACCTTC

j_gene: TRBJ1-2
v_gene: TRBV11-2
abundance: many
d_gene: NA
CDR3aa: CASSLGSAGYGYTF
CDR3nt: TGTGCCAGCAGCTTAGGGTCGGCAGGGTATGGCTACACCTTC